This TCR beta chain was obtained from a study of cytomegalovirus exposure and HLA in healthy donors. About the study: Among over 350 genotyped donors, around 80% fell in the Caucasian-associated ancestry cluster. General study results and limits: Later analysis showed TCR association rates varying by HLA locus, highest for DRB1 and lowest for HLA-C. Later analysis identified a missense DCLRE1C variant that was linked to TCR beta V- and J-gene trimming.

At collection, donors were nominally healthy, but unrecorded immune exposures were probable. PCR employed 60 Vbeta and 13 Jbeta primers. The method was immunoSEQ multiplex PCR; TCRdb's version includes in-frame clones alone and lacks a portion of them. The data show roughly 200,000 clones, about 80% seen once. As regards this clone: The antigen is unknown.

The TCR was taken from a boy aged 5-17 years in good health and CMV-seronegative. Sequenced input: PBMCs.

Here the CDR3 reads CASSPILGDEQFF. CDR3 in DNA: TGCGCCAGCAGCCCGATCCTAGGTGATGAGCAGTTCTTC. The genes are TRBV10-1 and TRBJ2-1, with D unclear. The CDR3 length is 13 residues. V lost 6 bases to trimming and J lost 8 bases, with 14 bases between them. Germline V gene lookup returns CDR1 WNHNN and CDR2 SYGVQD (reference sequence).